Each of the 2 T cell receptor beta chains below was sequenced from the same sample in a study of shared clonotypes between healthy human individuals. Sequencing was performed with immunoSEQ multiplex PCR; in TCRdb, only in-frame clones are kept and a portion is missing. The profile covers approximately 980,000 clones, with roughly 72% appearing a single time and over 1.3% taken by the ten largest. Sample: memory CD4+ T cells sorted from blood. Subset defined: CD45RA-negative fraction. These receptors originate from a man between 18 and 35 years old in good health.

The CDR3 sequence: CASSYLAGGTGELFF. DNA for the CDR3: TGTGCCAGCAGTTATTTAGCGGGAGGTACCGGGGAGCTGTTTTTT. The chain links TRBV6-5 to TRBJ2-2, with 10 bases lining up with TRBD2. Germline V gene lookup returns CDR1 MNHEY and CDR2 SVGAGI. The CDR3 length is 15 residues. V lost 3 bases to trimming and J lost 5 bases; unmatched junction nucleotides: 3.

The CDR3 nucleotides are TGTGCCAGCAGATCACAGGGGGGCACAGATACGCAGTATTTT. Amino acids: CASRSQGGTDTQYF. The genes are TRBV6-1 and TRBJ2-3; the match to TRBD1 covers 8 bases. The junction had 3 bases not matched to a gene; V was cut back by 6 bases and J by 1 base. The CDR3 runs to 14 residues. In germline, CDR1 is MNHNS, CDR2 SASEGT.